This is a list of T cell receptor beta chains from one sample in a study of T cell responses to AZD1222 COVID-19 vaccine. Measured with immunoSEQ multiplex PCR; TCRdb has only the in-frame clones, and not every one. The sample comprises roughly 140,000 clones, approximately 91% of which are singletons, and approximately 2% rests with the top ten. Sequences were derived from peripheral blood, sampled 28 days after the second AZD1222 dose. The source is an adult who received the AZD1222 COVID-19 vaccine. Each CDR3 is given with its conserved first and last residue. Fields, in order: J gene, V gene, CDR3 protein.

j_gene: TRBJ1-1
v_gene: TRBV6-5
CDR3aa: CASSYAVNMNTEAFF

j_gene: TRBJ1-2
v_gene: TRBV10-2
CDR3aa: CASRTLIRTSPNYGYTF

j_gene: TRBJ2-3
v_gene: TRBV4-1
CDR3aa: CASSQDPQGQDTQYF

j_gene: TRBJ1-6
v_gene: TRBV7-2
CDR3aa: CASSLRNSPLHF

j_gene: TRBJ2-1
v_gene: TRBV5-8
CDR3aa: CASSTRTTSGYNEQFF

j_gene: TRBJ1-5
v_gene: TRBV28
CDR3aa: CASSLSTGLGSVNQPQHF

j_gene: TRBJ2-2
v_gene: TRBV19
CDR3aa: CASSIASGSVGELFF

j_gene: TRBJ1-6
v_gene: TRBV7-9
CDR3aa: CASSLGTGSNNSPLHF

j_gene: TRBJ1-2
v_gene: TRBV6-5
CDR3aa: CASSYSTGGRGYTF

j_gene: TRBJ2-7
v_gene: TRBV7-2
CDR3aa: CASSLKNTGGGFYEQYF

j_gene: TRBJ2-7
v_gene: TRBV19
CDR3aa: CASSIGGAGDYEQYF

j_gene: TRBJ1-1
v_gene: TRBV5-4
CDR3aa: CASSSDKGGYAFF

j_gene: TRBJ1-3
v_gene: TRBV2
CDR3aa: CASSEQGSSGNTIYF

j_gene: TRBJ1-1
v_gene: TRBV11-2
CDR3aa: CASSRTGTEAFF

j_gene: TRBJ2-1
v_gene: TRBV6-2/TRBV6-3
CDR3aa: CASSDHVGGTMFF

j_gene: TRBJ1-1
v_gene: TRBV6-5
CDR3aa: CASSSLTGEAFF

j_gene: TRBJ1-6
v_gene: TRBV7-3
CDR3aa: CASSSTYQGVRHEGSPLHF

j_gene: TRBJ1-6
v_gene: TRBV7-8
CDR3aa: CASSLGGQPTNSPLHF

j_gene: TRBJ1-2
v_gene: TRBV9
CDR3aa: CASSEGGGTGSYTF

j_gene: TRBJ2-7
v_gene: TRBV15
CDR3aa: CATSRDGTTTYEQYF

j_gene: TRBJ2-7
v_gene: TRBV25-1
CDR3aa: CASRDRTSYEQYF

j_gene: TRBJ1-3
v_gene: TRBV7-9
CDR3aa: CASSLDGRTGNTIYF

j_gene: TRBJ2-3
v_gene: TRBV5-1
CDR3aa: CASSSHPTDTQYF

j_gene: TRBJ1-6
v_gene: TRBV6-6
CDR3aa: CASSPGFAGVDGSPLHF

j_gene: TRBJ1-2
v_gene: TRBV5-1
CDR3aa: CASSLGKTGRYGYTF

j_gene: TRBJ1-6
v_gene: TRBV7-2
CDR3aa: CASSQGGSSYNSPLHF

j_gene: TRBJ2-3
v_gene: TRBV3-1/TRBV3-2
CDR3aa: CASSSLGGTGGRDTQYF

j_gene: TRBJ1-1
v_gene: TRBV5-5
CDR3aa: CASSFGANTEAFF